The clone carrying this TCR beta chain was seen only once. What it binds is unknown. This sample is drawn from a study of radiation and T cells in renal cell carcinoma. Turning to the study itself: Nephrectomy followed 15 Gy stereotactic body radiation by 4 weeks. Study findings and constraints: Top tumor clonotypes rose in blood 2 weeks post-radiation, then contracted.

V lost 2 bases and J 3 bases, leaving 7 bases between the germline ends. The length of the CDR3 is 13 residues. The germline gives CDR1 MNHEY, CDR2 SVGAGI. Using immunoSEQ multiplex PCR, the repertoire was profiled, and TCRdb retains in-frame clones only, with some absent. In the table there are 150,000 or so clones, about 88% of which are singletons. Documented time point: baseline pretreatment blood. Documented treatment: 15 Gy SBRT to primary tumor, nephrectomy 4 weeks later. Blood was sampled at baseline, 2 weeks and 4 weeks after SBRT. This renal cell carcinoma was of the clear cell type. The clonotype comes from a woman aged 70-85 years with renal cell carcinoma. The chain is built from TRBV6-5 and TRBJ1-1, with a tentative D call TRBD1 (5 bases). This specimen consisted of blood, obtained from a patient whose treatment included radiotherapy and nephrectomy. The DNA for the CDR3 is TGTGCCAGCAGTTACGGGGCACACACTGAAGCTTTCTTT. Protein sequence: CASSYGAHTEAFF.